This TCR beta chain comes out of a study of human T cells and chemical hapten exposure. Documented time point: patch test 2, 6 weeks after DPC sensitization. The sample's treatment: therapeutic diphenylcyclopropenone sensitization with weekly scalp DPC. Non-pregnant alopecia patients aged 18 to 70, suitable for DPC therapy. Total RNA was isolated from whole blood that had not been fractionated. Germline-derived CDR1 and CDR2 are MRHNA and SNTAGT. The CDR3 loop spans 16 amino acids. Trimming pared 3 bases from V and 3 bases from J, leaving 14 bases between. TCRdb ran MiXCR on the RACE reads and lists one entry per CDR3 protein. The repertoire has hundreds of thousands of distinct CDR3 sequences, about 6.3% of them found once; the top ten carry around 5.8%. This clonotype was detected ten times or more.

This TCR was sampled from a woman aged 18-30 years with alopecia areata. Some clones in this sample may be carry-over from other donors' samples. The chain combines TRBV6-4 with TRBJ2-2, with D possibly TRBD1 on 7 matching bases. The specimen was whole blood, collected in connection with sensitization to the hapten diphenylcyclopropenone (DPC). In nucleotides, the CDR3 is TGTGCCAGCAGTGAAAGAGCCAGGGGGGACACCGGGGAGCTGTTTTTT. It yields the protein CASSERARGDTGELFF.